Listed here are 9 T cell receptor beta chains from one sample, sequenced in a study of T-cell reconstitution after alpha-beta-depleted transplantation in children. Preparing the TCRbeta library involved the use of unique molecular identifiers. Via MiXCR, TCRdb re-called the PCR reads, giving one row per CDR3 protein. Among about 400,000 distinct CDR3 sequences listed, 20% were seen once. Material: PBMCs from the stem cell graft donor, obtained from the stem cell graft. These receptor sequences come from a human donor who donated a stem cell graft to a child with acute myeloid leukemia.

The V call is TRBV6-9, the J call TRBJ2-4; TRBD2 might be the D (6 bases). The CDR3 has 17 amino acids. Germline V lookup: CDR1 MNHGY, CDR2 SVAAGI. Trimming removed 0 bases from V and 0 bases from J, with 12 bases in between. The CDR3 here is CASSYSPAGLAKNIQYF. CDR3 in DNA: TGTGCCAGCAGTTATTCACCTGCGGGACTAGCCAAAAACATTCAGTACTTC.

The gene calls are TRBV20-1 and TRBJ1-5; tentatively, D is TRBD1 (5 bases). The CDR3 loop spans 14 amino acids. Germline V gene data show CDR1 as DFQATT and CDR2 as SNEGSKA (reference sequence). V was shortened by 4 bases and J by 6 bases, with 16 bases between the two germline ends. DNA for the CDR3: TGCAGTGCTAACTCAGAGGGGTTCGGTCAGCCCCAGCATTTT. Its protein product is CSANSEGFGQPQHF.

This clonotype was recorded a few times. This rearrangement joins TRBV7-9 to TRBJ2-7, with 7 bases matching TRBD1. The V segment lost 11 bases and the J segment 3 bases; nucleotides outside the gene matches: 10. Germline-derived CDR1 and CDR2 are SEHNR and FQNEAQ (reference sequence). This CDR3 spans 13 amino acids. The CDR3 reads CAGGGQDNYEQYF. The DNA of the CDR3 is TGTGCCGGGGGTGGACAGGATAACTACGAGCAGTACTTC.

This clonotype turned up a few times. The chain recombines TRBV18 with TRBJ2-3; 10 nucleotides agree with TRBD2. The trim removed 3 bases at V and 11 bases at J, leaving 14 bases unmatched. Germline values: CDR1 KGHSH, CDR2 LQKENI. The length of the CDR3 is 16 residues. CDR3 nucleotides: TGTGCCAGCTCACCTGACGGGGGACTAGCGTCTATGGAGCAGTATTTT. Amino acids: CASSPDGGLASMEQYF.

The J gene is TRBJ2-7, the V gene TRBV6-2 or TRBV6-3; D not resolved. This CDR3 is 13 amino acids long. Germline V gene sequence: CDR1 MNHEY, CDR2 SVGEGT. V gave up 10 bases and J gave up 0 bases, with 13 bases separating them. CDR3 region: CATGAQSSYEQYF. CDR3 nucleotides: TGTGCCACCGGAGCGCAGAGCTCCTACGAGCAGTACTTC.

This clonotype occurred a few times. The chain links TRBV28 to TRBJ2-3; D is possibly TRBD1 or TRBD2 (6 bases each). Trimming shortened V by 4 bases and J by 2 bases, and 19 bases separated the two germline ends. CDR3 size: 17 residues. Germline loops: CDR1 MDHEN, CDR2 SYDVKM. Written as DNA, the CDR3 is TGTGCCAGCAGTTCCTACGTCGGGGGCGTTTCCACAGATACGCAGTATTTT. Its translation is CASSSYVGGVSTDTQYF.

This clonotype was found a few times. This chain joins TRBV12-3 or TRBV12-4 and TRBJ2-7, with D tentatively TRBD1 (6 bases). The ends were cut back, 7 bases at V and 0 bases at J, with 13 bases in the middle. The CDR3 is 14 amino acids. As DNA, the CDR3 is TGTGCCAGCAACCAGGGGACCTCCTCCTACGAGCAGTACTTC. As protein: CASNQGTSSYEQYF.

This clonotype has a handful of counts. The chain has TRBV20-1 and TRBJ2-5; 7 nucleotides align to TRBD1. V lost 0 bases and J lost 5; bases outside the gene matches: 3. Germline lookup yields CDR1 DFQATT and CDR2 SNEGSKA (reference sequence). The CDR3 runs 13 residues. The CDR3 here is CSARDFRGETQYF. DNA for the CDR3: TGCAGTGCTAGAGATTTCAGGGGGGAGACCCAGTACTTC.

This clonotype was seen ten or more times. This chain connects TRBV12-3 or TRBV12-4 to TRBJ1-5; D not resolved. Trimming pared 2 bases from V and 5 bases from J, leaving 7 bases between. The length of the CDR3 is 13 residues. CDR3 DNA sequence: TGTGCCAGCAGTTTACGGGGTTATCAGCCCCAGCATTTT. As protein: CASSLRGYQPQHF.